This section outlines one TCR beta chain sequence together with its context. The antigen is not known. This sample was included in a study of Tregs in tolerant kidney transplant recipients. Study outcomes and limitations: Some patients' samples used different primers over time, so nucleotide sequences weren't comparable. No direct test of biological reproducibility was done here.

Repertoires were generated with immunoSEQ multiplex PCR, while TCRdb's copy carries only in-frame clones and drops some. The table shows some 71,000 clones, with around nine tenths occurring only once. The V gene's germline CDR1 is MGHRA and CDR2 YSYEKL. V was trimmed by 2 bases and J by 2 bases, leaving 7 bases between them. CDR3 length equals 15 residues. This sequence originates from a human donor who received a combined kidney and bone marrow transplant. This rearrangement joins TRBV4-1 to TRBJ2-6; no clear D. Specimen: CD4+ T cells from blood, collected before the transplant. CDR3 coding DNA: TGCGCCAGCAGCCAAACAATCCCTGGGGCCAACGTCCTGACTTTC. This codes for CASSQTIPGANVLTF.